One sample yielded the 6 T cell receptor beta chains listed below, sequenced in a study of human T cells and chemical hapten exposure. In TCRdb, the RACE reads were re-called with MiXCR into one record per CDR3 protein. Seen here are 80,000 to 100,000 distinct CDR3 sequences, 9.5% to 15% observed once, and the top ten hold 2.1%. Noted time point: patch test 1, 2 weeks after DPC sensitization. Treatment of the sample: therapeutic diphenylcyclopropenone sensitization with weekly scalp DPC. This sample comprised whole blood, obtained in connection with sensitization to the hapten diphenylcyclopropenone (DPC). The receptors come from a middle-aged woman with alopecia areata. Some clones in this sample may be carry-over from other donors' samples.

The V call is TRBV7-3, the J call TRBJ2-3, with D tentatively TRBD2 (6 bases). V was clipped by 4 bases and J by 0 bases, with 11 bases between them. CDR1 SGHTA and CDR2 FQGTGA come from the germline V gene. The CDR3 runs to 15 residues. CDR3: CASSSLAASTDTQYF. As DNA, the CDR3 is TGTGCCAGCAGCTCGTTAGCGGCTAGCACAGATACGCAGTATTTT. The complete variable domain, with remaining parts taken from reference TRBV7-3 and TRBJ2-3, reads GAGVSQTPSNKVTEKGKYVELRCDPISGHTALYWYRQSLGQGPEFLIYFQGTGAADDSGLPNDRFFAVRPEGSVSTLKIQRTERGDSAVYLCASSSLAASTDTQYFGPGTRLTVL.

The sample holds many counts of this clonotype. A junction end diverges from the germline sequence, so it may reflect a read error. The chain's CDR3 is CASSLRTGQATQYF. The CDR3 nucleotides are TGCGCCAGCAGCCTTAGGACAGGGCAAGCGACCCAGTACTTC. This chain connects TRBV5-1 to TRBJ2-5, with 8 bases that match TRBD1. Germline lookup yields CDR1 SGHRS and CDR2 YFSETQ. CDR3 size: 14 residues. The full variable domain, its missing parts supplied by reference TRBV5-1 and TRBJ2-5, is KAGVTQTPRYLIKTRGQQVTLSCSPISGHRSVSWYQQTPGQGLQFLFEYFSETQRNKGNFPGRFSGRQFSNSRSEMNVSTLELGDSALYLCASSLRTGQATQYFGPGTRLLVL.

This clonotype appeared many times. The chain recombines TRBV6-6 with TRBJ2-1; D is undetermined. Germline V gene data show CDR1 as MNHNY and CDR2 as SVGAGI (reference sequence). V lost 4 bases and J lost 6, with 13 bases in between. The CDR3 is 14 residues long. The CDR3 protein is CASSFNTVSNEQFF. The DNA of the CDR3 is TGTGCCAGCAGTTTTAACACAGTTTCCAATGAGCAGTTCTTC.

This clonotype appeared many times. The CDR3 loop is CASSLGVLTHLVTGELFF. CDR3 DNA: TGTGCCAGCAGTTTGGGCGTCCTGACCCATCTGGTAACCGGGGAGCTGTTTTTT. The chain uses TRBV27 and TRBJ2-2; D is ambiguous. Deletions cut 3 bases from V and 5 bases from J, with 22 bases between. The CDR3 consists of 18 residues. Germline V gene data show CDR1 as MNHEY and CDR2 as SMNVEV (reference sequence).

The CDR3 coding sequence is TGTGCCAGCAGAAAAGGGCAAGCCAAAAACATTCAGTACTTC. Its protein product is CASRKGQAKNIQYF. The chain employs TRBV21-1 and TRBJ2-4. TRBV21-1 counts as a pseudogene. The CDR3 loop spans 14 amino acids.

This chain uses TRBV12-3 or TRBV12-4 with TRBJ2-7, with unresolved D. This CDR3 comprises 15 residues. V gave up 1 base and J gave up 0 bases, with 10 bases separating them. CDR3 amino acids: CASSLGQVGSYEQYF. CDR3 coding DNA: TGTGCCAGCAGTTTAGGGCAGGTTGGCTCCTACGAGCAGTACTTC.